The source of this T cell receptor beta chain is a study of blood T cell repertoires in COVID-19. Study at large: Researchers got acute and convalescent COVID-19 samples from the United States, Italy and Spain. Sample material is recorded as cDNA or gDNA derived from T cells, B-cell-depleted T cells, or PBMCs.

The V end lost 0 bases, the J end lost 7 bases, and 10 bases lay between the germline ends. CDR1 SGHAT and CDR2 FQNNGV come from the germline V gene. The CDR3 consists of 15 residues. On this clone: Other DNA sequences in the same sample also yield this CDR3.

Per the study methods: Quantification of nucleated cells was approximated via reference gene primer amplification. Clones were read by immunoSEQ multiplex PCR, and TCRdb kept only the in-frame ones, dropping some. The DNA gave D and trimming, while V, J and clone size come from that table. The sample holds 150,000 or so clones, about four fifths seen once. Sequenced: peripheral blood. The V call is TRBV11-2, the J call TRBJ1-6; the D gene is possibly TRBD1 (5 bases). This TCR was sampled from a woman aged 80 or older with acute or convalescent COVID-19. The CDR3: CASSLDGAGNSPLHF. CDR3 bases: TGTGCCAGCAGCTTAGATGGGGCCGGCAATTCACCCCTCCACTTT.